This T cell receptor beta chain was captured in a study of beta chain features in type 1 diabetes. Germline-derived CDR1 and CDR2 are SGHRS and YFSETQ. This CDR3 comprises 13 residues. Regarding the study as a whole: In every one of the four CD4+ subsets, TCRB CDR3s were moderately but significantly shorter in Type 1 diabetes patients.

Every isolated RNA sample was fully reverse transcribed, so sequencing captured expressed TCRB transcripts. Measured with immunoSEQ multiplex PCR; TCRdb has only the in-frame clones, and not every one. The repertoire has some 350,000 clones, 9.6% of them found once; the top ten carry 0.6%. For this clone: Its antigen is currently unknown.

This chain uses TRBV5-1 with TRBJ2-5, with D tentatively TRBD2 (6 bases). The end of the DNA fits TRBJ2-7 better, so the J call may be wrong. The source of this sequence is a man under 40 with type 1 diabetes. Sequenced: central memory CD4+ T cells from blood. CDR3: CASSLQGEDEQYF. The CDR3 DNA reads as TGCGCCAGCAGCTTGCAAGGGGAGGACGAGCAGTACTTC.